Given below is one T cell receptor (beta chain) in context. The antigen remains undetermined. This record comes from a study of chemoradiotherapy in HPV16-positive cancers. Whole-study findings and limits: For HPV16-positive patients, expanding HPV-responsive T cells associated with longer recurrence-free survival. Candidate HPV-specific clones and E7-related TCR motifs grew in tumor during treatment.

CDR3 length: 14 amino acids. Germline values: CDR1 SNHLY, CDR2 FYNNEI. V lost 6 bases, J lost 0 bases, and 11 bases lay in between. Repertoires were sampled repeatedly during chemoradiotherapy. The repertoire was sequenced with immunoSEQ multiplex PCR; TCRdb's copy has only in-frame clones and lacks some. The sample shows 20,000 to 25,000 clones, 70% to 90% of them seen only once. The receptor was derived from a human donor with HPV-associated anogenital cancer. This chain connects TRBV2 to TRBJ1-1; no clear D gene. The sample consisted of blood, taken from a patient who underwent chemoradiotherapy. In DNA, the CDR3 is TGTGCCAGCAGCTTACAGAGAATGAACACTGAAGCTTTCTTT. Translated: CASSLQRMNTEAFF.